The subject of this entry is one T cell receptor beta chain. It lacks a known antigen. Library preparation employed 5' RACE. For each TCR library, around 3,500 ng of total RNA was used. cDNA was synthesized with SMARTScribe reverse transcriptase in eight separate reactions per sample. Unique molecular identifiers containing a 6-nucleotide sample barcode were introduced through template switching during cDNA synthesis. TCRalpha and TCRbeta cDNA was amplified in two nested PCRs of 16 and 9 cycles, and bead purification was carried out after each PCR. Before amplification, the cDNA was treated with uracil DNA-glycosylase and purified using the QIAquick PCR purification kit. The second PCR was the step at which Illumina TruSeq-compatible adapters and sample-specific barcodes were added. Library quality and concentration were checked on TapeStation and Qubit, and libraries were pooled at roughly 5 ng each. Sequencing of pooled libraries was carried out on an Illumina HiSeq2500 single-index Rapid Run using 2 x 100 bp reads and custom sequencing primers. The authors' pipeline ran thus. MiGEC version 1.2.6 was used for UMI-based consensus assembly to correct PCR and sequencing errors. MiXCR version 2.1.1 was used to carry out V(D)J alignment, clonotype assembly and CDR3 extraction. Normalisation of gene usage, clonotype sharing and MAIT/NKT TCR abundance was achieved by analysing the top 1000, 10 000 and 20 000 clonotypes per sample. After downsampling to 27 000 UMIs, diversity was calculated as the inverse Simpson index using the vegan R package. Statistical testing used paired Mann-Whitney U tests on the discordant twin pairs and applied Benjamini-Hochberg correction for multiple testing. The reads went through TCRdb reprocessing, and each CDR3 protein sequence gets one entry with no DNA. These V and J calls rely on TCRdb rather than the paper's analysis. This sample's clone table shows 150,000 to 200,000 distinct CDR3 sequences. The ten biggest clones cover approximately 7% of the sample.

From each donor, a roughly 2.5 ml peripheral blood sample was drawn into PAXgene tubes and stored at -80 degrees C. Without any T cell sorting, total RNA was extracted from whole blood using the PAXgene blood miRNA kit on an automated QIAcube. Peripheral blood from monozygotic twin pairs, either concordant or discordant for inflammatory bowel disease, underwent deep TCRalpha and TCRbeta repertoire profiling that used unique molecular barcoding. Smoking habits were recorded for all twin pairs, and individuals were classified as current, former or never smokers. CDR1 and CDR2 are drawn from the germline V gene (reference sequence): DFQATT, SNEGSKA. Taken from cysteine to phenylalanine, the CDR3 has 14 residues. No DNA has been recorded. The data belong to a study of monozygotic twins with inflammatory bowel disease (dated by TCRdb to between 2018 and 2021). About the full investigation: A total of 28 monozygotic twin pairs were included in the full study, comprising nine German pairs (four IBD-concordant, five IBD-discordant) and 19 IBD-discordant Danish pairs. Disease-associated traits were sought mainly through comparisons between IBD patients and their genetically identical healthy co-twins within discordant pairs. Each individual had, on average, about 151 000 unique TCRalpha sequences and 181 000 unique TCRbeta sequences available for analysis.

What the study reported, not specific to this receptor: A decrease in TCRbeta repertoire diversity, as measured by inverse Simpson index, was observed in IBD patients compared with their healthy co-twins. The analysis was unable to tell apart different T cell subtypes. Repertoire similarity did not differ between concordant and discordant twins, which could be due to limited statistical power. Because patients were on differing immunosuppressive treatments, the repertoires may have picked up extra background noise and inter-individual variability. Fewer clonotypes were shared with other individuals by IBD patients than by healthy twins, most markedly in patients showing signs of disease activity. The results gave no support for a single strong signal or clonotype linked to IBD.

The clonotype comes from a human donor with ulcerative colitis or Crohn's disease, or a healthy co-twin of an affected twin (not recorded which). The sequencing input was blood. The rearranged chain carries TRBV20-1 and TRBJ1-3; the D call of TRBD1 rests on TCRdb alone, since no DNA is present to check it. This receptor has the CDR3 CSASRDTSGNTIYF.